These 13 T cell receptor beta chains originate from one sample sequenced in a study of blood T cell repertoires in COVID-19 (dated by TCRdb to between 2020 and 2021). Receptor libraries were prepared by the immunoSEQ multiplex PCR assay. The source is immuneACCESS, and TCRdb retained only in-frame sequences with V and J called. Part of the clones is not carried over; for the studies checked, unresolved V genes explain less than half of this, and the remainder is unexplained. Here the sample has some 160,000 clones; around 92% occur a single time. About 2.6% of the sample belongs to the ten largest clones. The sequenced sample consisted of peripheral blood. The source of these receptors is a man between 60 and 70 years old with acute or convalescent COVID-19.

V usage is TRBV7-2 and J usage is TRBJ1-6, with a possible D match to TRBD1 (5 bases). V dropped 2 bases and J dropped 5 bases, with 16 bases sitting between them. Per germline, CDR1 SGHTA and CDR2 FQGNSA. The CDR3 runs 17 residues. The CDR3 here is CASSLNPGGADNSPLHF. DNA for the CDR3: TGTGCCAGCAGCTTAAACCCAGGAGGGGCCGATAATTCACCCCTCCACTTT.

The chain links TRBV19 to TRBJ2-7, with D possibly being TRBD1 (5 bases). CDR1 and CDR2 (germline): LNHDA, SQIVND (reference sequence). This CDR3 spans 14 amino acids. V was shortened by 11 bases and J by 6 bases, with 23 bases between the two germline ends. CDR3 loop: CAASRTGDLSEQYF. CDR3 bases: TGTGCCGCTTCTCGTACAGGAGACCTTTCCGAGCAGTACTTC.

This clone appeared a single time. The CDR3 loop is CASSGPGQGKAEQYF. DNA for the CDR3: TGTGCCAGCAGCGGGCCCGGACAGGGGAAGGCCGAGCAGTACTTC. The chain carries TRBV7-2 and TRBJ2-7; 9 nucleotides match TRBD1. Germline V gives CDR1 SGHTA, CDR2 FQGNSA. The CDR3 extends over 15 amino acids. J lost 6 bases, V lost 5 bases, and 11 bases had no gene match.

This chain uses TRBV4-1 with TRBJ1-5; TRBD1 aligns across 10 bases. V lost 5 bases, J lost 7 bases, and 5 bases stayed unmatched. The CDR3 has 14 residues. From germline, CDR1 is MGHRA and CDR2 YSYEKL. The CDR3 DNA follows: TGCGCCAGCAGCGCGACAGGGGGCAGACAGCCCCAGCATTTT. Translated: CASSATGGRQPQHF.

This clone has just a few counts. The rearrangement uses TRBV27 and TRBJ2-7; D remains unclear. The CDR3 consists of 12 residues. Germline CDR1 and CDR2: MNHEY and SMNVEV (reference sequence). V gave up 5 bases and J gave up 7 bases, with 12 bases separating them. CDR3 in DNA: TGTGCCAGCAGTCTTCTGGGCGAGGAGCAGTACTTC. It encodes CASSLLGEEQYF.

The chain carries TRBV5-1 and TRBJ2-5; D gene ambiguous. Germline values: CDR1 SGHRS, CDR2 YFSETQ. This CDR3 contains 14 residues. V lost 1 base and J 1 base, leaving 8 bases between the germline ends. CDR3 sequence reads: CASSLSTVQETQYF. The CDR3 region has the DNA TGCGCCAGCAGCTTGAGCACAGTCCAAGAGACCCAGTACTTC.

The rearrangement links TRBV3-1 (or the pseudogene TRBV3-2) to TRBJ1-5; D not resolved. V was shortened by 0 bases and J by 0 bases, with 6 bases between the two germline ends. This CDR3 is 15 amino acids long. Germline CDR1 LGHDT, CDR2 YNNKEL (reference sequence). For the CDR3, the DNA is TGTGCCAGCAGCCAAGAACACGATAGCAATCAGCCCCAGCATTTT. Its protein product is CASSQEHDSNQPQHF.

This sequence joins TRBV11-3 and TRBJ2-1; D is possibly TRBD2 (6 bases). The CDR3 totals 15 residues. Between the trimmed V and J ends, which lost 1 base and 7 bases, there was a span of 14 bases. Germline CDR1 and CDR2: SGHNT and YENEEA. The chain's CDR3 is CASSLGGELTNEQFF. The CDR3, as DNA: TGTGCCAGCAGCTTAGGGGGGGAATTAACGAATGAGCAGTTCTTC.

The chain couples TRBV5-4 to TRBJ1-3; no reliable D call. The CDR3 is 15 amino acids. CDR1 SGHNT and CDR2 YYREEE come from the germline V gene (reference sequence). V lost 4 bases and J lost 4, with 15 bases in between. The chain's CDR3 is CASSPPTGGGNTIYF. The DNA of the CDR3 is TGTGCCAGCAGCCCGCCGACCGGAGGAGGAAACACCATATATTTT.

This sequence joins TRBV7-9 and TRBJ1-1; TRBD1 might be the D (5 bases). Per the germline V gene, CDR1 is SEHNR and CDR2 is FQNEAQ (reference sequence). The CDR3 runs to 15 residues. The V end lost 1 base, the J end lost 5 bases, and 14 bases lay between the germline ends. CDR3 coding DNA: TGTGCCAGCAGCTTAGAGGGGCTAAGGGGTACTGAAGCTTTCTTT. This translates into CASSLEGLRGTEAFF.

The chain joins TRBV19 to TRBJ1-1; unclear D gene. The CDR3 sequence is 10 residues long. Trimming pared 6 bases from V and 14 bases from J, leaving 13 bases between. Looked up from germline, CDR1 is LNHDA and CDR2 is SQIVND (reference sequence). CDR3 bases: TGTGCCAGTAGGGACTCGACATTGTTCTTT. Protein product: CASRDSTLFF.

A single count supports this clone. The rearrangement links TRBV7-3 to TRBJ2-1; 7 bases map to TRBD2. After removal of 5 bases from V and 2 bases from J, the junction contained 9 bases not matched to a gene. This CDR3 region has 16 residues. Germline V gives CDR1 SGHTA, CDR2 FQGTGA. The CDR3 nucleotides are TGTGCCAGCAGCCCCCAAAGCGGGGTGACCTACAATGAGCAGTTCTTC. This sequence encodes CASSPQSGVTYNEQFF.

As to this clone: At the DNA level, this CDR3 is encoded by other sequences in the same sample as well. The chain carries TRBV18 and TRBJ2-2; D is unclear. CDR1 and CDR2 from the germline V gene are KGHSH and LQKENI. With 3 bases removed from V and 5 bases from J, the gap between germline ends came to 7 bases. The CDR3 covers 13 residues. In DNA form, the CDR3 reads TGTGCCAGCTCACCTTTAGAAACCGGGGAGCTGTTTTTT. This gives the protein CASSPLETGELFF.